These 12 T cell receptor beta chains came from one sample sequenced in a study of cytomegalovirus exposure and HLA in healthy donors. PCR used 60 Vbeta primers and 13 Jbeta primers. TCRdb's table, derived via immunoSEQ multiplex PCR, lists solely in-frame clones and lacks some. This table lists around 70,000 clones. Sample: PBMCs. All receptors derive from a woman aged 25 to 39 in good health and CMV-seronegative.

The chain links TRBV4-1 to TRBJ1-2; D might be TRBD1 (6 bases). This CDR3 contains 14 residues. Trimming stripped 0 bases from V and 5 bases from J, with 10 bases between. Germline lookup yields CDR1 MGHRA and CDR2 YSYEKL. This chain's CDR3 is CASSQDGGVYGYTF. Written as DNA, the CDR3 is TGCGCCAGCAGCCAAGATGGGGGCGTGTATGGCTACACCTTC.

The CDR3 sequence: CSGRGQKETQYF. The CDR3 coding sequence is TGCAGCGGGAGGGGACAGAAAGAGACCCAGTACTTC. V and J are TRBV29-1 and TRBJ2-5, with D perhaps TRBD1 (7 bases). This CDR3 comprises 12 residues. V was trimmed by 7 bases and J by 3 bases, leaving 12 bases between them. CDR1 is SQVTM and CDR2 is ANQGSEA in the germline V gene.

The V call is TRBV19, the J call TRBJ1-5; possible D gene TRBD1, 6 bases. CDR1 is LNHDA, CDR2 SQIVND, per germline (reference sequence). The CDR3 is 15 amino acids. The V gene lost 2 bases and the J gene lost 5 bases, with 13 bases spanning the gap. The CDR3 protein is CASSIRSGGDQPQHF. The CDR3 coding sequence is TGTGCCAGTAGTATAAGGTCTGGGGGCGATCAGCCCCAGCATTTT. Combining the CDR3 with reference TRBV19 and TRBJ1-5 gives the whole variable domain DGGITQSPKYLFRKEGQNVTLSCEQNLNHDAMYWYRQDPGQGLRLIYYSQIVNDFQKGDIAEGYSVSREKKESFPLTVTSAQKNPTAFYLCASSIRSGGDQPQHFGDGTRLSIL.

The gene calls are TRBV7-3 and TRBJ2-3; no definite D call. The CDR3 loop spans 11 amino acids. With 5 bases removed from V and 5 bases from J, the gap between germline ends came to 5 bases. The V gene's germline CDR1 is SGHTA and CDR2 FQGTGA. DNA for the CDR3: TGTGCCAGCAGCGCAGGAGATACGCAGTATTTT. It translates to CASSAGDTQYF.

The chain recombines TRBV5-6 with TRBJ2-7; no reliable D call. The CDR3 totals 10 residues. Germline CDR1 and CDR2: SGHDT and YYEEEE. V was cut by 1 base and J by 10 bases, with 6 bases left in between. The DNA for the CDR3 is TGTGCCAGCAGCTTGTGTCCTCAGTACTTC. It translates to CASSLCPQYF.

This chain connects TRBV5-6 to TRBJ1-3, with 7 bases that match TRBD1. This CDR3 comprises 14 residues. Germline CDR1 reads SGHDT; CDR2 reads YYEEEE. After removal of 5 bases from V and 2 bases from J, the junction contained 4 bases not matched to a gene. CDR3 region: CASRATGAGNTIYF. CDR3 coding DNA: TGTGCCAGCAGGGCTACAGGGGCTGGAAACACCATATATTTT.

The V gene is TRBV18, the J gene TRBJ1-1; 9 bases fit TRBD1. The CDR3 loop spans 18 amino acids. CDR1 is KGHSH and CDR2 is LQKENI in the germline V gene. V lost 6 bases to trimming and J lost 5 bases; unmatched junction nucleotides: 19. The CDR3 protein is CASSPGTGRGGLVTEAFF. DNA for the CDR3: TGTGCCAGCTCCCCCGGGACAGGGCGAGGCGGATTAGTTACTGAAGCTTTCTTT.

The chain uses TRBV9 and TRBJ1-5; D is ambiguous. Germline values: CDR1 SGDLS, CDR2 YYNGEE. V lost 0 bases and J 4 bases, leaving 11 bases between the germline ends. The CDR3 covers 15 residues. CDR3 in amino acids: CASSVGWSINQPQHF. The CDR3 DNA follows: TGTGCCAGCAGCGTAGGGTGGAGCATAAATCAGCCCCAGCATTTT.

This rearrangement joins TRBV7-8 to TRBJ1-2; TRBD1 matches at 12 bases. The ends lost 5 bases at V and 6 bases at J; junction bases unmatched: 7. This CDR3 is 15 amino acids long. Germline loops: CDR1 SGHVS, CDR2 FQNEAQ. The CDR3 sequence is CASSRRDRGPDGYTF. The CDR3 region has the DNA TGTGCCAGCAGCCGCCGGGACAGGGGGCCCGATGGCTACACCTTC.

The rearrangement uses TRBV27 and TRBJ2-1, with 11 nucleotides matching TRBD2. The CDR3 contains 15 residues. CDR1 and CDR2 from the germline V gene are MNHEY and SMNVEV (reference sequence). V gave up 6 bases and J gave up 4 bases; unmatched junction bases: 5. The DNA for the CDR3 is TGTGCCAGCAGAGTGGGGACTAGCGGTTACAATGAGCAGTTCTTC. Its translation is CASRVGTSGYNEQFF.

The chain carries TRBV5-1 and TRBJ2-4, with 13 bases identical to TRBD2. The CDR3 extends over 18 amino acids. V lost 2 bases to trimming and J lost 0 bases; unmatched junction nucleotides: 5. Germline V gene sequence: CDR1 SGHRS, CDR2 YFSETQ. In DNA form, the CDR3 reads TGCGCCAGCAGCTTAGGGACTAGCGGGGACATAGCCAAAAACATTCAGTACTTC. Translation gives CASSLGTSGDIAKNIQYF.

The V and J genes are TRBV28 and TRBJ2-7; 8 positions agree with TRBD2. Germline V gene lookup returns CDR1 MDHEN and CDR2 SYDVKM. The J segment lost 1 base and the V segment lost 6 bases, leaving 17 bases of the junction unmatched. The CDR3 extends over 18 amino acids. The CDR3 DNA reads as TGTGCCAGCAGACCCTCAGTATCGAGCGGGGGCCGTTCCTACGAGCAGTACTTC. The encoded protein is CASRPSVSSGGRSYEQYF. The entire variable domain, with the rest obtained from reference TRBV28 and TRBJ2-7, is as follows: DVKVTQSSRYLVKRTGEKVFLECVQDMDHENMFWYRQDPGLGLRLIYFSYDVKMKEKGDIPEGYSVSREKKERFSLILESASTNQTSMYLCASRPSVSSGGRSYEQYFGPGTRLTVT.